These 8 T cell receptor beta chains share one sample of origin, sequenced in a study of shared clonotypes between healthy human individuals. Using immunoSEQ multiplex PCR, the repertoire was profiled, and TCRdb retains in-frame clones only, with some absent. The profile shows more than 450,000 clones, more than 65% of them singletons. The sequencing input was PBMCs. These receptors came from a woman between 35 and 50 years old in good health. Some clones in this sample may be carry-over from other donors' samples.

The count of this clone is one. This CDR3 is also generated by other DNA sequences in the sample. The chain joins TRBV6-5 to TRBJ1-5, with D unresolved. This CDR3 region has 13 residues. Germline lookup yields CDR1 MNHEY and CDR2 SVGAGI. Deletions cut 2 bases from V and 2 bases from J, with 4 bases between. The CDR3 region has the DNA TGTGCCAGCAGTTACACGGGCAATCAGCCCCAGCATTTT. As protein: CASSYTGNQPQHF.

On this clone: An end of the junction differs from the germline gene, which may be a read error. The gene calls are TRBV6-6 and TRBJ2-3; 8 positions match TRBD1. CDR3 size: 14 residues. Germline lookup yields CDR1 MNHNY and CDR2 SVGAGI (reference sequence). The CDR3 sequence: CASSDSTGADTQYF. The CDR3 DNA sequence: TGTGCCAGCAGTGACTCGACAGGGGCAGATACGCAGTATTTT.

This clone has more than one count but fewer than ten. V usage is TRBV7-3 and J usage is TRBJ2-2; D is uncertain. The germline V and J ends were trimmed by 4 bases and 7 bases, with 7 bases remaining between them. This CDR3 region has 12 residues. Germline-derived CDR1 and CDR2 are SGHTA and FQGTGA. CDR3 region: CASSSVLGELFF. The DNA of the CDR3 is TGTGCCAGCAGCTCTGTACTCGGGGAGCTGTTTTTT.

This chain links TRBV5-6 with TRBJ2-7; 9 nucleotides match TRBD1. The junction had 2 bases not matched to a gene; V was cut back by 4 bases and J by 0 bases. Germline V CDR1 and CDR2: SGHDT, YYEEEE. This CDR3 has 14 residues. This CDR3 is CASSGQGISYEQYF. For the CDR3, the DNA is TGTGCCAGCAGCGGACAGGGGATCTCCTACGAGCAGTACTTC.

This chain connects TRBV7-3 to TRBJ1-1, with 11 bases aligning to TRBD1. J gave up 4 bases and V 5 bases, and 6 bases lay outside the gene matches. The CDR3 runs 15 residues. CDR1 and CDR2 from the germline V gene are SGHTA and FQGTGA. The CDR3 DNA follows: TGTGCCAGCAGCGCCGCCGGGACAGGGGGCACTGAAGCTTTCTTT. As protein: CASSAAGTGGTEAFF.

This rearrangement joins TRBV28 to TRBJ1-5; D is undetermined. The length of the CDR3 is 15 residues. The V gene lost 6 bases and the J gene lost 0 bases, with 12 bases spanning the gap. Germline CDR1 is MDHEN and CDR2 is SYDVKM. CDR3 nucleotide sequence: TGTGCCAGCAGCCCGACACCATTTAGCAATCAGCCCCAGCATTTT. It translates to CASSPTPFSNQPQHF.

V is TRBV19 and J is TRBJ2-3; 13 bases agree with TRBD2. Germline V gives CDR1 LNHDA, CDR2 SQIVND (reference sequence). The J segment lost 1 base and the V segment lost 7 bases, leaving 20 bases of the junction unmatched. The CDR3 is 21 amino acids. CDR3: CASTVPRTSGSRNERTDTQYF. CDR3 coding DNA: TGTGCCAGTACCGTCCCGAGGACTAGCGGGAGTCGGAATGAGCGCACAGATACGCAGTATTTT.

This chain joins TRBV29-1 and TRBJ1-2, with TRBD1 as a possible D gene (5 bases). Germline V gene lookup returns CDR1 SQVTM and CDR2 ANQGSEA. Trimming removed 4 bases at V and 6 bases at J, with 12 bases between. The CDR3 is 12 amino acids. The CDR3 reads CSVGDQADGYTF. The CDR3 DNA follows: TGCAGCGTTGGGGACCAGGCAGATGGCTACACCTTC.